This TCR beta chain was observed in a study of shared clonotypes between healthy human individuals. Study at large: Donors had three CD4 naive, three CD4 memory, two CD8 naive and one CD8 memory plate apiece.

Deep was the level used in running the assay. Original processing methods: ImmunoSEQ junction-only sequences lacked quality scores, so their filtering differed. Generated by immunoSEQ multiplex PCR, the TCRdb table keeps only in-frame clones and is missing some. Clonal size and the V and J genes are those of that table, whereas D and trimming came from the DNA. Here the sample spans some 500,000 clones, about 96% being singletons. V was clipped by 1 base and J by 0 bases, with 4 bases between them. This CDR3 has 13 residues. The V gene's germline CDR1 is KGHSH and CDR2 LQKENI. Turning to this clone: The sample has other DNA sequences that encode this CDR3 too.

The investigators split CD4+ cells into a CD45RA+ naive subset and a CD45RA-negative memory subset. The chain carries TRBV18 and TRBJ2-7, with D unclear. The source of this sequence is a woman in her thirties in good health. The material sequenced was naive CD4+ T cells sorted from blood. Specified subset: CD45RA+ positively selected. The CDR3 sequence is CASSPQDSYEQYF. The CDR3 nucleotides are TGTGCCAGCTCACCACAGGACTCCTACGAGCAGTACTTC.